A selection of T cell receptor beta chains follows, all from one sample in a study of blood T cell repertoires in COVID-19. Generated by immunoSEQ multiplex PCR, the TCRdb table keeps only in-frame clones and is missing some. The sample records about 64,000 clones, roughly four fifths being singletons. Material for sequencing was peripheral blood. The receptors here all came from a human donor in a cohort sampled during active COVID-19. The CDR3 runs from the conserved cysteine through the conserved F or W. The order of the fields is J gene, V gene, D gene, clone size, CDR3 protein, CDR3 DNA. D genes are given only for firm matches. Clone size is stated in some rows and not others, as once, few, many or a class when expanded.

>TRBJ1-6|TRBV6-5|-|-
CASILASYNSPLHF
TGTGCCAGCATACTAGCCTCCTATAATTCACCCCTCCACTTT
>TRBJ2-1|TRBV19|TRBD2|-
CASSTSTSGGHNEQFF
TGTGCCAGTAGTACCTCGACTAGCGGGGGACACAATGAGCAGTTCTTC
>TRBJ1-2|TRBV11-2|-|-
CASSLSGTPGNYGYTF
TGTGCCAGCAGCTTATCTGGGACTCCTGGCAACTATGGCTACACCTTC
>TRBJ1-6|TRBV30|-|-
CAWTYRVGSPLHF
TGTGCCTGGACGTACAGGGTGGGCTCACCCCTCCACTTT
>TRBJ1-2|TRBV6-5|-|-
CASRPGGGYGYTF
TGTGCCAGCAGACCTGGGGGGGGCTATGGCTACACCTTC
>TRBJ1-5|TRBV28|-|-
CASSLAFRGGDNQPQHF
TGTGCCAGCAGCCTGGCTTTTAGGGGGGGGGATAATCAGCCCCAGCATTTT
>TRBJ2-1|TRBV10-3|TRBD1|-
CAISGGQGIRDEQFF
TGTGCCATCAGTGGGGGACAGGGGATACGGGATGAGCAGTTCTTC
>TRBJ1-5|TRBV6-5|-|few
CASRGHRDSNQPQHF
TGTGCCAGCAGGGGTCACAGGGATAGCAATCAGCCCCAGCATTTT
>TRBJ2-5|TRBV5-4|-|few
CASSSGELGTQYF
TGTGCCAGCAGCTCGGGTGAGCTAGGGACCCAGTACTTC
>TRBJ1-1|TRBV30|-|-
CAWSVPPGQRLF
TGTGCCTGGAGTGTACCCCCAGGACAGAGACTTTTT
>TRBJ2-5|TRBV6-2/TRBV6-3|-|-
CASSYSKGGAGGTQYF
TGTGCCAGCAGTTACTCGAAGGGGGGGGCTGGAGGGACCCAGTACTTC
>TRBJ1-4|TRBV27|TRBD1|-
CASSSMGQGDEKLFF
TGTGCCAGCAGTTCAATGGGACAGGGAGATGAAAAACTGTTTTTT
>TRBJ2-5|TRBV7-2|-|-
CASSWGSAGVETQYF
TGTGCCAGCAGCTGGGGAAGCGCCGGGGTAGAGACCCAGTACTTC
>TRBJ2-5|TRBV7-8|-|-
CASDGPGQETQYF
TGTGCCAGCGATGGGCCGGGGCAAGAGACCCAGTACTTC
>TRBJ2-7|TRBV10-2|-|-
CASSAGLSYEQYF
TGCGCCAGCAGTGCGGGGTTGTCCTACGAGCAGTACTTC
>TRBJ2-1|TRBV5-6|-|-
CASSPDGNNYNEQFF
TGTGCCAGCAGCCCCGACGGGAACAACTACAATGAGCAGTTCTTC
>TRBJ1-1|TRBV19|TRBD1|-
CASSIDRGTEAFF
TGTGCCAGTAGTATCGACAGGGGGACTGAAGCTTTCTTT
>TRBJ1-6|TRBV19|TRBD1|-
CASSIVGTDDSPLHF
TGTGCCAGTAGTATAGTTGGGACAGATGATTCACCCCTCCACTTT
>TRBJ1-5|TRBV19|-|-
CASSIAGHRSSASNQPQHF
TGTGCCAGTAGTATAGCCGGACATAGAAGCTCAGCTAGCAATCAGCCCCAGCATTTT
>TRBJ2-5|TRBV6-5|-|-
CASSYHDRYQETQYF
TGTGCCAGCAGTTACCACGACAGGTACCAAGAGACCCAGTACTTC
>TRBJ1-2|TRBV28|-|-
CASTGQGLYGYTF
TGTGCCAGCACCGGCCAGGGCCTCTATGGCTACACCTTC
>TRBJ2-4|TRBV28|-|-
CASTTTWRGHKNIQYF
TGTGCCAGCACCACAACCTGGCGGGGGCACAAAAACATTCAGTACTTC
>TRBJ2-3|TRBV18|TRBD1|-
CASSPDRVADTQYF
TGTGCCAGCTCACCAGACAGGGTGGCAGATACGCAGTATTTT
>TRBJ1-4|TRBV6-5|-|-
CASSYSSQVNEKLFF
TGTGCCAGCAGTTACTCGAGCCAAGTTAATGAAAAACTGTTTTTT
>TRBJ2-3|TRBV6-6|TRBD1|-
CASSYPTGSTDTQYF
TGTGCCAGCAGTTACCCGACAGGGAGCACAGATACGCAGTATTTT
>TRBJ2-2|TRBV7-9|-|-
CASSPPGQENTGELFF
TGTGCCAGCAGCCCTCCGGGACAAGAAAACACCGGGGAGCTGTTTTTT
>TRBJ1-5|TRBV11-2|-|-
CASSLSFREPQHF
TGTGCCAGCAGCTTATCTTTTAGAGAGCCCCAGCATTTT
>TRBJ1-2|TRBV5-1|TRBD1|-
CASSLVGRGQGYTF
TGCGCCAGCAGCTTGGTAGGCAGGGGGCAGGGCTACACCTTC
>TRBJ1-1|TRBV5-1|TRBD1|-
CASTPGGGGGMNTEAFF
TGCGCCAGCACTCCTGGAGGGGGCGGAGGGATGAACACTGAAGCTTTCTTT
>TRBJ1-5|TRBV2|TRBD1|once
CASSPDRVEGQPQHF
TGTGCCAGCAGCCCGGACAGGGTTGAGGGTCAGCCCCAGCATTTT
>TRBJ1-5|TRBV20-1|TRBD1|-
CSASGGTGGQPQHF
TGCAGTGCTAGTGGAGGGACAGGGGGTCAGCCCCAGCATTTT
>TRBJ1-1|TRBV28|TRBD1|once
CASRLGTVMGTEAFF
TGTGCCAGCAGGTTGGGGACAGTTATGGGCACTGAAGCTTTCTTT
>TRBJ2-3|TRBV14|TRBD2|-
CASRPVAGGPTDTQYF
TGTGCCAGCAGACCCGTAGCGGGGGGTCCCACAGATACGCAGTATTTT
>TRBJ1-6|TRBV19|-|-
CASSITDSLSPLHF
TGTGCCAGTAGTATAACCGACAGTCTTTCACCCCTCCACTTT
>TRBJ2-1|TRBV5-1|-|-
CASSPRSGTVYNEQFF
TGCGCCAGCAGCCCCCGATCCGGGACTGTATACAATGAGCAGTTCTTC
>TRBJ1-6|TRBV10-3|-|once
CAIRKQSSYNSPLHF
TGTGCCATCAGAAAACAGAGCTCCTATAATTCACCCCTCCACTTT
>TRBJ1-6|TRBV7-2|-|-
CASSIRDAGSGSPLHF
TGTGCCAGCAGCATTAGGGACGCGGGGAGCGGTTCACCCCTCCACTTT
>TRBJ2-5|TRBV19|-|-
CASSREDGTQETQYF
TGTGCCAGTAGTAGGGAGGACGGGACTCAAGAGACCCAGTACTTC
>TRBJ2-3|TRBV5-1|TRBD2|once
CASSFRAGETDTQYF
TGCGCCAGCAGCTTTAGGGCGGGGGAAACAGATACGCAGTATTTT
>TRBJ2-7|TRBV5-6|-|few
CASSLEERVVSEQYF
TGTGCCAGCAGCTTGGAGGAGCGAGTGGTGAGCGAGCAGTACTTC
>TRBJ2-3|TRBV11-2|-|-
CASSPLWGLGTDTQYF
TGTGCCAGCAGCCCCCTTTGGGGCTTGGGCACAGATACGCAGTATTTT
>TRBJ2-4|TRBV18|-|-
CASSPQGSGAKNIQYF
TGTGCCAGCTCACCCCAGGGGTCAGGAGCCAAAAACATTCAGTACTTC
>TRBJ2-1|TRBV3-1/TRBV3-2|-|-
CASSQDGGDLYNEQFF
TGTGCCAGCAGCCAAGATGGAGGGGACCTATACAATGAGCAGTTCTTC
>TRBJ2-7|TRBV10-3|TRBD2|-
CAISGASGAYEQYF
TGTGCCATCAGTGGGGCTAGCGGGGCTTACGAGCAGTACTTC
>TRBJ1-3|TRBV6-6|TRBD1|-
CASTMGTGIGNTIYF
TGTGCCAGCACCATGGGGACAGGGATCGGAAACACCATATATTTT
>TRBJ2-7|TRBV10-1|TRBD1|-
CASSDVRGREQYF
TGCGCCAGCAGTGATGTCAGGGGGCGCGAGCAGTACTTC
>TRBJ1-5|TRBV3-1/TRBV3-2|-|-
CASSQVYSNQPQHF
TGTGCCAGCAGCCAGGTCTATAGCAATCAGCCCCAGCATTTT